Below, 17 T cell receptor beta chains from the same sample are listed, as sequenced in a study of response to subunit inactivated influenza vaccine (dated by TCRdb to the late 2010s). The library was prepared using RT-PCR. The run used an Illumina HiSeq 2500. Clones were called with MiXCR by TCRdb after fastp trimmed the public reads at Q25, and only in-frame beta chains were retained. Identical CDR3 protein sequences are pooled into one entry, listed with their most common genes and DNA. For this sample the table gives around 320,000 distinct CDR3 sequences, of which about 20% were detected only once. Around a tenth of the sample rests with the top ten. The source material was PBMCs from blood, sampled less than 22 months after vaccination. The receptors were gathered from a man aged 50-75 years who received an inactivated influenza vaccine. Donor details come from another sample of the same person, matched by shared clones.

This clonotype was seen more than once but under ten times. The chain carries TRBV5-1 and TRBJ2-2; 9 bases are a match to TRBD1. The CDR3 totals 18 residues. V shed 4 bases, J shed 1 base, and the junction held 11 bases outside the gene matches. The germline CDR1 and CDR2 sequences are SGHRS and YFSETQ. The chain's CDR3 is CASSGRDRAIKNTGELFF. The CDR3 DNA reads TGCGCCAGCAGCGGACGGGACAGGGCCATTAAGAACACCGGGGAGCTGTTTTTT.

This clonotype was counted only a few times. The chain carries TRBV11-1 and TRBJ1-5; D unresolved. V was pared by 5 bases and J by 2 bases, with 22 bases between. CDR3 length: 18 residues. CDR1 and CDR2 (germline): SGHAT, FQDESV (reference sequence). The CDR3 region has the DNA TGTGCCAGCAGCCCCGGTTCCCAGTACGGTATGGGCAATCAGCCCCAGCATTTT. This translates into CASSPGSQYGMGNQPQHF.

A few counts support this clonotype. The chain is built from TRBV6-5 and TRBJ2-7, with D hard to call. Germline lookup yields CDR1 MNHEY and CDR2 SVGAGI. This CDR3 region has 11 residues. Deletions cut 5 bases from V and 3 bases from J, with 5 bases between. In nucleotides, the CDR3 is TGTGCCAGCAGTGGCGTCTACGAGCAGTACTTC. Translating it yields CASSGVYEQYF.

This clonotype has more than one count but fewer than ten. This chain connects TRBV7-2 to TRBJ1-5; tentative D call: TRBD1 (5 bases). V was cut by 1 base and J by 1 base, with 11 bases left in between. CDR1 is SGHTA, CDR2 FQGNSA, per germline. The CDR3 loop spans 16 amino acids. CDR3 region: CASSLGGTTSNQPQHF. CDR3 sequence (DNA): TGTGCCAGCAGCTTAGGTGGGACCACCAGCAATCAGCCCCAGCATTTT. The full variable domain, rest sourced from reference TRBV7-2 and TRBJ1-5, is GAGVSQSPSNKVTEKGKDVELRCDPISGHTALYWYRQSLGQGLEFLIYFQGNSAPDKSGLPSDRFSAERTGGSVSTLTIQRTQQEDSAVYLCASSLGGTTSNQPQHFGDGTRLSIL.

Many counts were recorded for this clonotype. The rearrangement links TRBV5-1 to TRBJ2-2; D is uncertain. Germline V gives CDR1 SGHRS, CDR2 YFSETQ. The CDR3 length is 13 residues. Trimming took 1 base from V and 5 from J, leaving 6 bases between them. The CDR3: CASSLSETGELFF. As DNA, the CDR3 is TGCGCCAGCAGCTTGTCAGAAACCGGGGAGCTGTTTTTT.

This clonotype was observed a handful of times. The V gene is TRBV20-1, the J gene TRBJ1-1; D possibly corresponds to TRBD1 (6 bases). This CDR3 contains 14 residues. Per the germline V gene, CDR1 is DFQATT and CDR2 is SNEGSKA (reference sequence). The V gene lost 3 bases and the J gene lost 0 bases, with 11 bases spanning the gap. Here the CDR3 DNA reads TGCAGTGCTAGGAGGGGGGGCATGAACACTGAAGCTTTCTTT. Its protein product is CSARRGGMNTEAFF.

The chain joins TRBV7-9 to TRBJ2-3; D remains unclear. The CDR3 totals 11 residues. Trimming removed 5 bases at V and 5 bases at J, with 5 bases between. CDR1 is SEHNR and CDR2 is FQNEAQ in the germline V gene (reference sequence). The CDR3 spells CASSDVDTQYF. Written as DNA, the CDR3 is TGTGCCAGCAGCGACGTAGATACGCAGTATTTT. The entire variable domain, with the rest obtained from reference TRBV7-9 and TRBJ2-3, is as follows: DTGVSQNPRHKITKRGQNVTFRCDPISEHNRLYWYRQTLGQGPEFLTYFQNEAQLEKSRLLSDRFSAERPKGSFSTLEIQRTEQGDSAMYLCASSDVDTQYFGPGTRLTVL.

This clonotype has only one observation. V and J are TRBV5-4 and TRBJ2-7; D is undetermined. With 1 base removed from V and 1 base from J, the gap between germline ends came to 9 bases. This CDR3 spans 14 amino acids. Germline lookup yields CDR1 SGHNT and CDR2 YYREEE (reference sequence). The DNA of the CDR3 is TGTGCCAGCAGCTTGACAGAGAGGTCCTACGAGCAGTACTTC. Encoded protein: CASSLTERSYEQYF.

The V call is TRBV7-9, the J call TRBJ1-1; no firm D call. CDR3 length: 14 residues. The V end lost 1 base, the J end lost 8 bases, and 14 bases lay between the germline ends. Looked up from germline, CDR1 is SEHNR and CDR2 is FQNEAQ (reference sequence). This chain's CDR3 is CASSLESSRVEAFF. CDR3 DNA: TGTGCCAGCAGCTTAGAGAGTTCGAGGGTAGAAGCTTTCTTT.

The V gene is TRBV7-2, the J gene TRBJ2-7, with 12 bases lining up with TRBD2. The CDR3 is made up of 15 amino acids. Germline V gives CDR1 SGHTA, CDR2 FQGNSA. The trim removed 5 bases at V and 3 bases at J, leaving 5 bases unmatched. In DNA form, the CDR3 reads TGTGCCAGCAGCCCCGGACTAGCGGGATTCTACGAGCAGTACTTC. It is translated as CASSPGLAGFYEQYF.

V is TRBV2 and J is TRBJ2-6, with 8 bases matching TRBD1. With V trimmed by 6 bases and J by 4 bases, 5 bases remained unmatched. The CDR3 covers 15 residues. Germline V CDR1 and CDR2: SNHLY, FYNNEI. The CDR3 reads CASRAGGGGANVLTF. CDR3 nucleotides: TGTGCCAGCAGAGCAGGGGGCGGAGGGGCCAACGTCCTGACTTTC. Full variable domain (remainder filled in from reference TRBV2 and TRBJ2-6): EPEVTQTPSHQVTQMGQEVILRCVPISNHLYFYWYRQILGQKVEFLVSFYNNEISEKSEIFDDQFSVERPDGSNFTLKIRSTKLEDSAMYFCASRAGGGGANVLTFGAGSRLTVL.

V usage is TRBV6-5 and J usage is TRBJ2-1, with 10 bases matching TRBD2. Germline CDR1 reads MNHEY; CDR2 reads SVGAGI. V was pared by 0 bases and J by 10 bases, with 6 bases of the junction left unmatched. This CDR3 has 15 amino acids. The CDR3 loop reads CASSYSNLAGVEQFF. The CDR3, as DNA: TGTGCCAGCAGTTACTCGAACCTAGCGGGAGTGGAGCAGTTCTTC.

The CDR3 nucleotides are TGCGCCAGCAGCCAAACCGGGACAGGAGATTACGAGCAGTACTTC. Translation: CASSQTGTGDYEQYF. This chain links TRBV4-1 with TRBJ2-7, with 8 nucleotides matching TRBD1. Germline values: CDR1 MGHRA, CDR2 YSYEKL. The CDR3 totals 15 residues. With 2 bases clipped from V and 4 bases from J, the junction kept 7 bases outside the gene matches.

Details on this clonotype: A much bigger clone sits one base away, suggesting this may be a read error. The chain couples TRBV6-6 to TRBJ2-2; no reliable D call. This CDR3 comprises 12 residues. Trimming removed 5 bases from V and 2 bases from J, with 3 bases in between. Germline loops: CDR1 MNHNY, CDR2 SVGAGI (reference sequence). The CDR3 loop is CASSINTGELFF. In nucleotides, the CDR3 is TGTGCCAGCAGTATTAACACCGGGGAGCTGTTTTTT.

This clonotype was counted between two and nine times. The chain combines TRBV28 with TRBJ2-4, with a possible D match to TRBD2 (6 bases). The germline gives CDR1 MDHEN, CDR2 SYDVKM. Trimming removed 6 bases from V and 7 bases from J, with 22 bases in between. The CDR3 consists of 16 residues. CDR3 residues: CASRRGPRDFVNIQYF. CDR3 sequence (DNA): TGTGCCAGCAGACGAGGCCCCCGGGACTTCGTGAACATTCAGTACTTC.

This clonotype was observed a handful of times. The CDR3 sequence is CASSPNLSGNTIYF. DNA of the CDR3: TGTGCCAGCAGTCCCAACCTCTCTGGAAACACCATATATTTT. The chain links TRBV12-3 or TRBV12-4 to TRBJ1-3; D call uncertain. The CDR3 runs to 14 residues. Deletions cut 5 bases from V and 0 bases from J, with 8 bases between.

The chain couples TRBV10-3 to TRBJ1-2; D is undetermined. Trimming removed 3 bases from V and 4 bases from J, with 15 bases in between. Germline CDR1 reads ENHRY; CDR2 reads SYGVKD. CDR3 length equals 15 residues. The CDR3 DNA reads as TGTGCCATCAGTGACGGCCCTTCAGTCGCCTATGGCTACACCTTC. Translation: CAISDGPSVAYGYTF.